This TCR beta chain originates from a study of CD8+CD57+ T cells in acquired aplastic anemia. Study summary: Sorted CD4+ and CD8+ cells yielded roughly 3 ug of DNA on average. Study-wide points: There were twenty-nine CD8+ CDR3 sequences that occurred in both patients and controls. Patient and control CD8+ Simpson's diversity was not significantly different.

The CDR3 covers 16 residues. Germline values: CDR1 GTSNPN, CDR2 SVGIG (reference sequence). Trimming took 3 bases from V and 5 from J, leaving 22 bases between them. For CDR3 and TCR beta VDJ profiling, genomic DNA was the template used. TCRdb redid the calling of the reads with MiXCR, one entry per CDR3 protein. The sample contains around 140,000 distinct CDR3 sequences, around two fifths of which appear only once. This clonotype has just a few counts. Its antigen is still unknown. The V gene is TRBV30, the J gene TRBJ1-1; D perhaps matches TRBD1 (6 bases). The receptor was isolated from a human donor in good health, serving as a control. Material: sorted CD4+, CD8+, or CD8+CD57+ T cells (not recorded which) from PBMCs. The CDR3 here is CAWRSLGNREGTEAFF. The CDR3 DNA is TGTGCCTGGAGATCATTAGGGAACAGGGAAGGGACTGAAGCTTTCTTT. Variable domain in full (rest from reference TRBV30 and TRBJ1-1): SQTIHQWPATLVQPVGSPLSLECTVEGTSNPNLYWYRQAAGRGLQLLFYSVGIGQISSEVPQNLSASRPQDRQFILSSKKLLLSDSGFYLCAWRSLGNREGTEAFFGQGTRLTVV.